This TCR beta chain was captured by sequencing in a study of shared clonotypes between healthy human individuals. The study separated CD4+ cells into CD45RA+ naive and CD45RA-negative memory subsets. Assay execution proceeded at the deep level. Assay: immunoSEQ multiplex PCR; the TCRdb copy retains only in-frame clones and omits some. The sample has approximately 2.5 million clones, over 85% seen once. With V trimmed by 5 bases and J by 8 bases, 7 bases remained unmatched. Looked up from germline, CDR1 is SGHTA and CDR2 is FQGTGA. The CDR3 is 14 residues long. Sequences were obtained from naive CD4+ T cells from PBMCs. Subset indicated: CD45RA+ positively selected. This sequence joins TRBV7-3 and TRBJ2-3; 10 nucleotides align to TRBD2. This TCR was recovered from a man aged 18 to 30 in good health. Some clones in this sample may be carry-over from other donors' samples. This CDR3 is CASSPGTSVTTQYF. Written as DNA, the CDR3 is TGTGCCAGCAGCCCCGGGACTAGCGTGACTACGCAGTATTTT.